The 22 T cell receptor beta chains listed next were all sequenced from one sample in a study of molecular identifiers for immune sequencing clone quantification. MiXCR, run by TCRdb on the PCR reads, gives a single entry per CDR3 protein. The sample yields around 300,000 distinct CDR3 sequences, 24% seen once. The sequencing input was naive CD8+ T cells from blood, with Jurkat cell RNA spiked in. Subset defined: FACS-sorted CD8+CD4-CCR7+CD45RA+ naive T cells. All receptors come from a human donor in good health. Some libraries in this study had Jurkat cell RNA spiked in.

The V call is TRBV29-1, the J call TRBJ2-1; D remains unclear. In germline, CDR1 is SQVTM, CDR2 ANQGSEA. The CDR3 totals 13 residues. V lost 7 bases and J lost 2, with 12 bases in between. The CDR3 sequence is CSGEVLTYNEQFF. The CDR3 DNA reads as TGCAGCGGTGAGGTCTTAACCTACAATGAGCAGTTCTTC.

The rearrangement links TRBV28 to TRBJ1-1, with D tentatively TRBD1 (6 bases). V dropped 2 bases and J dropped 2 bases, with 15 bases sitting between them. Germline V gene sequence: CDR1 MDHEN, CDR2 SYDVKM. The CDR3 loop spans 16 amino acids. In DNA form, the CDR3 reads TGTGCCAGCAGTTTAGGCATCCGACAGGCAAACACTGAAGCTTTCTTT. Translated: CASSLGIRQANTEAFF.

The table lists this clonotype with many counts. CDR3 coding DNA: TGTGCCAGCAGCCCTAGTTACGGCTACACCTTC. Encoded protein: CASSPSYGYTF. The V and J genes are TRBV12-3 or TRBV12-4 and TRBJ1-2; D is uncertain. The germline V and J ends were trimmed by 6 bases and 8 bases, with 10 bases remaining between them. This CDR3 has 11 residues.

This clonotype has just a few counts. The rearrangement joins TRBV4-1 to TRBJ1-2; D might be TRBD1 (6 bases). The CDR3 has 17 residues. The V end was cut by 2 bases, the J end by 7 bases, with 23 bases between. The germline V gene encodes CDR1 MGHRA and CDR2 YSYEKL. The CDR3 region is CASSQPYRMTGSSGYTF. For the CDR3, the DNA is TGCGCCAGCAGCCAACCTTACCGAATGACAGGCTCTAGTGGCTACACCTTC.

A few counts support this clonotype. The rearrangement links TRBV6-1 to TRBJ1-4; 8 bases match TRBD1. The CDR3 runs 19 residues. Germline V lookup: CDR1 MNHNS, CDR2 SASEGT. The ends lost 1 base at V and 0 bases at J; junction bases unmatched: 10. CDR3 in DNA: TGTGCCAGCAGTGAAGATCTTTGGCAGGGGGCCTCAACTAATGAAAAACTGTTTTTT. It yields the protein CASSEDLWQGASTNEKLFF.

V usage is TRBV6-2 or TRBV6-3 and J usage is TRBJ2-5, with D perhaps matching TRBD1 (6 bases). This CDR3 comprises 14 residues. Per the germline V gene, CDR1 is MNHEY and CDR2 is SVGEGT. V shed 4 bases and J shed 2 bases, with 11 bases lying between them. The CDR3 bases are TGTGCCAGCAGTTCCGGACAGCCTCAAGAGACCCAGTACTTC. Its protein product is CASSSGQPQETQYF.

This clonotype was detected many times. The J gene is TRBJ1-5, the V gene TRBV28, with no clear D. The CDR3 totals 11 residues. Trimming left V 6 bases short and J 4 bases short, with 4 bases between. From germline, CDR1 is MDHEN and CDR2 SYDVKM. For the CDR3, the DNA is TGTGCCAGCAGCCCAAATCAGCCCCAGCATTTT. Protein sequence: CASSPNQPQHF.

On this clonotype: Given a much more abundant clone one base away, this may be a read error. CDR3 in DNA: TGCGCCAGCAGCCCGGGACAGGGACCGACTGAAGCTTTCTTT. Translation: CASSPGQGPTEAFF. The rearrangement links TRBV5-1 to TRBJ1-1; 9 nucleotides align to TRBD1. The CDR3 covers 14 residues. The germline gives CDR1 SGHRS, CDR2 YFSETQ. With 4 bases clipped from V and 5 bases from J, the junction kept 6 bases outside the gene matches.

Only a few counts were recorded for this clonotype. The chain is built from TRBV27 and TRBJ2-7; D is unclear. Per germline, CDR1 MNHEY and CDR2 SMNVEV (reference sequence). This CDR3 comprises 14 residues. With 7 bases removed from V and 6 bases from J, the gap between germline ends came to 19 bases. CDR3 in DNA: TGTGCCAGCAACCCATTTTATGCCGGGCCCGAGCAGTACTTC. It codes for CASNPFYAGPEQYF.

This clonotype was recorded many times. The chain is built from TRBV7-2 and TRBJ2-1; D unresolved. CDR1 is SGHTA and CDR2 is FQGNSA in the germline V gene. The CDR3 sequence is 12 residues long. The germline V and J ends were trimmed by 3 bases and 9 bases, with 9 bases remaining between them. This chain's CDR3 is CASSFSKVEQFF. DNA for the CDR3: TGTGCCAGCAGCTTTAGTAAGGTTGAGCAGTTCTTC. The full variable domain, rest sourced from reference TRBV7-2 and TRBJ2-1, is GAGVSQSPSNKVTEKGKDVELRCDPISGHTALYWYRQSLGQGLEFLIYFQGNSAPDKSGLPSDRFSAERTGGSVSTLTIQRTQQEDSAVYLCASSFSKVEQFFGPGTRLTVL.

This clonotype was recorded a few times. The gene calls are TRBV28 and TRBJ1-4, with 10 bases matching TRBD1. The CDR3 is 20 amino acids. Germline lookup yields CDR1 MDHEN and CDR2 SYDVKM. V shed 5 bases and J 5 bases; nucleotides not matched to a gene: 20. The CDR3 DNA reads as TGTGCCAGCAGTCCCACTCCCTGGTGGGACAGGGGCCAAACAAATGAAAAACTGTTTTTT. The encoded protein is CASSPTPWWDRGQTNEKLFF.

The chain couples TRBV4-3 to TRBJ1-1, with a possible D match to TRBD1 (5 bases). V lost 0 bases, J lost 5 bases, and 13 bases lay in between. Per germline, CDR1 LGHNA and CDR2 YSLEER. The CDR3 is 15 residues long. Written as DNA, the CDR3 is TGCGCCAGCAGCCAAGATTCTGGGGCGAGGACTGAAGCTTTCTTT. This translates into CASSQDSGARTEAFF.

This chain joins TRBV7-9 and TRBJ2-5; D may match TRBD1 or TRBD2 (5 bases each). The germline V gene has CDR1 SEHNR and CDR2 FQNEAQ (reference sequence). V was pared by 5 bases and J by 2 bases, with 24 bases between. The CDR3 has 18 residues. The CDR3 loop reads CASSQTIKGTDSQETQYF. The CDR3 coding sequence is TGTGCCAGCAGCCAGACCATAAAAGGGACGGACTCTCAAGAGACCCAGTACTTC. The full variable domain, its missing parts supplied by reference TRBV7-9 and TRBJ2-5, is DTGVSQNPRHKITKRGQNVTFRCDPISEHNRLYWYRQTLGQGPEFLTYFQNEAQLEKSRLLSDRFSAERPKGSFSTLEIQRTEQGDSAMYLCASSQTIKGTDSQETQYFGPGTRLLVL.

About this clonotype: The conserved phenylalanine or tryptophan normally closing the CDR3 is absent here, so this likely arose from a read error. V gene TRBV30 combines with J gene TRBJ2-7, with D possibly being TRBD2 (6 bases). Deletions cut 8 bases from V and 6 bases from J, with 14 bases between. The CDR3 is 11 residues long. Germline-derived CDR1 and CDR2 are GTSNPN and SVGIG (reference sequence). The CDR3 nucleotides read TGTGCCGGAGCCTTGGGGGGCGAGCAGTACCTC. Its protein product is CAGALGGEQYL.

The chain has TRBV7-2 and TRBJ2-5; TRBD1 agrees at 7 bases. Per germline, CDR1 SGHTA and CDR2 FQGNSA. This CDR3 has 16 amino acids. The junction had 14 bases not matched to a gene; V was cut back by 4 bases and J by 6 bases. DNA for the CDR3: TGTGCCAGCAGCTCCCCCACATCGACAGGGTCAAAGACCCAGTACTTC. Its translation is CASSSPTSTGSKTQYF.

This chain joins TRBV25-1 and TRBJ2-2; D is possibly TRBD2 (6 bases). The CDR3 consists of 15 residues. V was clipped by 10 bases and J by 6 bases, with 21 bases between them. Germline V gives CDR1 MGHDK, CDR2 SYGVNS. CDR3 nucleotides: TGTGCCACCGGGGACCAGGGACTCTCTCCCGGGGAGCTGTTTTTT. Translated: CATGDQGLSPGELFF.

Details on this clonotype: This CDR3 is missing its conserved last phenylalanine or tryptophan, likely due to a read error. The gene calls are TRBV2 and TRBJ2-7, with 12 bases identical to TRBD2. This CDR3 comprises 15 residues. Germline V gives CDR1 SNHLY, CDR2 FYNNEI. The J segment lost 3 bases and the V segment lost 3 bases, leaving 3 bases of the junction unmatched. The CDR3 spells CASSEPSGRVYEQYL. The CDR3 coding sequence is TGTGCCAGCAGTGAGCCTAGCGGGAGGGTCTACGAGCAGTACCTC.

About this clonotype: Just one base apart from a much larger clone, this may be a read error. The rearrangement joins TRBV5-1 to TRBJ2-5, with TRBD1 matching over 7 bases. The V and J ends lost 3 bases and 2 bases, in that order; junction bases with no gene match: 7. Looked up from germline, CDR1 is SGHRS and CDR2 is YFSETQ. The CDR3 runs 15 residues. For the CDR3, the DNA is TGCGCCAGCAGCTCGACAGGGCAGGATCAAGAGACCCAGTACTTC. This translates into CASSSTGQDQETQYF.

The V gene is TRBV5-6, the J gene TRBJ1-4, with TRBD1 identical over 7 bases. CDR3 length: 16 amino acids. J was trimmed by 7 bases and V by 2 bases; bases with no gene match: 11. Germline V gene sequence: CDR1 SGHDT, CDR2 YYEEEE. CDR3: CASSFSVGQRSEKLFF. The CDR3 bases are TGTGCCAGCAGCTTCAGCGTGGGACAGAGGAGTGAAAAACTGTTTTTT.

This clonotype was picked up a small number of times. The rearrangement links TRBV12-3 or TRBV12-4 to TRBJ2-3, with TRBD1 matching over 7 bases. V lost 6 bases and J lost 5; bases outside the gene matches: 8. The CDR3 is 14 amino acids. CDR3 nucleotides: TGTGCCAGCAGCCGCGCCCAGGGGGTAGATACGCAGTATTTT. This gives the protein CASSRAQGVDTQYF.

A few counts support this clonotype. The chain is built from TRBV6-5 and TRBJ2-5; perhaps D is TRBD1 or TRBD2 (6 bases each). The CDR3 is 16 residues long. Germline CDR1 is MNHEY and CDR2 is SVGAGI. V lost 2 bases, J lost 1 base, and 14 bases lay in between. The CDR3 sequence is CASSYQRGAGQETQYF. The CDR3 bases are TGTGCCAGCAGTTACCAAAGGGGGGCTGGCCAAGAGACCCAGTACTTC.

A few counts support this clonotype. The rearrangement links TRBV29-1 to TRBJ1-2; D might be TRBD1 (5 bases). Germline V CDR1 and CDR2: SQVTM, ANQGSEA. The V and J ends lost 1 base and 4 bases respectively, with 13 bases between them. The CDR3 length is 14 residues. The CDR3 sequence: CSVEAGQTAYGYTF. As DNA, the CDR3 is TGCAGCGTTGAAGCAGGCCAGACAGCCTATGGCTACACCTTC.